A single sample is the source of the 10 T cell receptor beta chains below, sequenced in a study of T cells in Graves' hyperthyroidism and ophthalmopathy. TCR beta CDR3 regions were amplified from RNA. HTBI primers were used for first-round RT-PCR of the TCR CDR3. TCRdb recomputed calls from the multiplex PCR reads with MiXCR, one row per CDR3 protein. Of around 520,000 distinct CDR3 sequences in the sample, approximately 15% were seen once. Source material: blood. These receptors originate from a woman aged 18-29 years with Graves' hyperthyroidism.

This clonotype was counted at least ten times. The rearrangement uses TRBV5-1 and TRBJ2-1; 10 bases are a match to TRBD2. The CDR3 covers 16 residues. Germline CDR1 and CDR2: SGHRS and YFSETQ. After removal of 4 bases from V and 8 bases from J, the junction contained 12 bases not matched to a gene. The CDR3 DNA follows: TGCGCCAGCAGCAGGGCGAGCGGGAGGGCCATCGATGAGCAGTTCTTC. Translating gives CASSRASGRAIDEQFF.

This clonotype was recorded many times. J is TRBJ2-1 and V is TRBV4-1; 7 bases are a match to TRBD2. V was clipped by 8 bases and J by 0 bases; unmatched bases: 7. Germline V gene lookup returns CDR1 MGHRA and CDR2 YSYEKL. The CDR3 is made up of 15 amino acids. The CDR3 nucleotides are TGCGCCAGCGGGAGGGCCCTAGACTCCTACAATGAGCAGTTCTTC. It is translated as CASGRALDSYNEQFF.

This clonotype was detected many times. V and J are TRBV12-3 or TRBV12-4 and TRBJ2-1; 14 bases are a match to TRBD2. This CDR3 has 16 residues. The V gene end was trimmed by 5 bases and the J gene end by 13 bases; junction bases not matched to a gene: 13. CDR3 loop: CASSPAGTSGSFRQFF. DNA for the CDR3: TGTGCCAGCAGTCCCGCCGGGACTAGCGGGAGTTTTCGTCAGTTCTTC.

This clonotype turned up a few times. This chain joins TRBV11-3 and TRBJ2-3; tentative D call: TRBD2 (5 bases). Germline V gives CDR1 SGHNT, CDR2 YENEEA. This CDR3 is built from 16 residues. The V end was cut by 5 bases, the J end by 4 bases, with 19 bases between. This CDR3 reads CASSHPREQIADTQYF. In DNA, the CDR3 is TGTGCCAGCAGCCACCCTAGGGAGCAGATCGCAGATACGCAGTATTTT.

This clonotype was detected many times. J is TRBJ2-6 and V is TRBV11-2; D is undetermined. Germline CDR1 is SGHAT and CDR2 is FQNNGV. Trimming shortened V by 7 bases and J by 4 bases, and 8 bases separated the two germline ends. The CDR3 contains 13 residues. CDR3 sequence: CASNLWGANVLTF. CDR3 bases: TGTGCCAGCAACCTCTGGGGGGCCAACGTCCTGACTTTC.

This clonotype was observed many times. This chain joins TRBV2 and TRBJ1-5, with a possible D match to TRBD1 (5 bases). CDR3 length: 14 residues. Germline V gene lookup returns CDR1 SNHLY and CDR2 FYNNEI. With 5 bases removed from V and 0 bases from J, the gap between germline ends came to 8 bases. CDR3: CASSKGFSNQPQHF. CDR3 DNA: TGTGCCAGCAGTAAGGGGTTTAGCAATCAGCCCCAGCATTTT.

This clonotype showed up many times. The genes are TRBV27 and TRBJ2-1, with 8 bases that match TRBD2. Germline assignment: CDR1 MNHEY and CDR2 SMNVEV (reference sequence). The CDR3 is made up of 15 amino acids. V was clipped by 2 bases and J by 2 bases; unmatched bases: 2. CDR3 amino acids: CASSLPGGTYNEQFF. DNA of the CDR3: TGTGCCAGCAGTTTACCGGGAGGGACCTACAATGAGCAGTTCTTC.

The genes are TRBV7-3 and TRBJ2-4; 8 bases agree with TRBD2. Germline values: CDR1 SGHTA, CDR2 FQGTGA. The CDR3 contains 16 residues. J gave up 9 bases and V 4 bases, and 14 bases lay outside the gene matches. CDR3 residues: CASSSNAGGGASIQYF. In nucleotides, the CDR3 is TGTGCCAGCAGCTCTAACGCCGGGGGGGGGGCTAGCATTCAGTACTTC.

The V gene is TRBV20-1, the J gene TRBJ2-3; D not resolved. This CDR3 spans 13 amino acids. Germline V gene lookup returns CDR1 DFQATT and CDR2 SNEGSKA (reference sequence). Trimming stripped 2 bases from V and 7 bases from J, with 13 bases between. CDR3 bases: TGCAGTGCTAGACCCTCGATTGTGCATACGCAGTATTTT. Translating it yields CSARPSIVHTQYF.

This clonotype was found a few times. The chain couples TRBV3-1 to TRBJ2-1; weak D call: TRBD2 (6 bases). This CDR3 is built from 16 residues. V was cut by 4 bases and J by 0 bases, with 13 bases left in between. Germline values: CDR1 LGHDT, CDR2 YNNKEL (reference sequence). CDR3 nucleotide sequence: TGTGCCAGCAGCCCTGGAGAGGGAGGCTCCTACAATGAGCAGTTCTTC. This sequence encodes CASSPGEGGSYNEQFF.